The present TCR beta chain was sequenced within a study of neurological immune-mediated disorders (dated by TCRdb to about 2019). A note on the overall study: Peripheral blood TCR-beta repertoires from HTLV-I-associated myelopathy (HAM/TSP) patients, multiple sclerosis patients and healthy controls were compared by UMI-based sequencing. Alongside PBMC samples, the set of some 98 TCR-beta libraries contained longitudinal samples, technical triplicates, and paired CD4+ and CD8+ T-cell subsets that had been sorted. Longitudinal HAM/TSP donors and healthy donors each had 3 time-points at intervals of about 3-45 months. Of the 60 to 70 subjects in the cohort, some 14 were HAM/TSP patients, about 34 were multiple sclerosis patients, and about 20 were healthy controls.

Per the publication, the time point label means: longitudinal time-point 1 (baseline). Libraries from unsorted PBMCs were made from 2 million PBMCs kept in RNAlater at -80 degrees C until RNA extraction. Peripheral blood was subjected to Ficoll-Hypaque density gradient centrifugation to isolate PBMCs, which were then cryopreserved in liquid nitrogen. In its sample, this clonotype was seen many times. No antigen is known for it. No quality values exist for individual bases; no much larger clone is one base distant. cDNA was synthesized by template-switch 5'RACE using a primer with a 10-nucleotide random unique molecular identifier that tagged each TCR transcript. Every sequencing run covered 15-18 subjects and yielded more than 170 million TCR-beta sequences. The RNeasy kit was used to extract total RNA. The KAPA Real-time Library Amplification kit was used to amplify TCR-beta VDJ regions with primers for the TCR constant region and the 5'RACE anchor. A first PCR added sample indexes and Illumina adaptors, and a second PCR then raised library yield. After Ampure bead purification, the roughly 650 bp TCR product was size-selected on a 2% E-gel SizeSelection system. Library quality was checked on a Bioanalyzer, concentration was measured with Qubit, and libraries were quantified with the Kapa Library Quantification kit before pooling. An Illumina HiSeq 2500 sequenced the libraries paired-end 2 x 150 bp. To increase sequence diversity, 25-30% phiX was spiked into each library pool. Turning to the authors' computational methods: Quality-filtered reads were processed with the UMI-based MiGEC pipeline, and over 75% of raw TCR sequences were removed by the MiGEC pipeline during error correction. IMGT germline references were used for alignment of VDJ genes, and clonotypes were defined by a unique CDR3 amino acid sequence together with V-J genes. Clonal expansion, Shannon diversity and CDR3 relatedness (CalcPairwiseDistances, ClusterSamples) were evaluated with VDJtools, and phylogenetic trees were built with CLCbio workbench. Clones with at least 8 unique UMIs were defined as expanded, with this threshold being based on coefficient-of-variation modelling across technical triplicates. The public reads were quality trimmed at Q25 with fastp and then assembled into clones with MiXCR by TCRdb, keeping productive beta chains. Here each entry gathers all rows of one CDR3 protein and keeps the most common genes and DNA. The V and J calls and clone size come from TCRdb's table, not from the authors' own analysis. Present in this sample are tens of thousands of distinct CDR3 sequences, roughly an eighth of which were seen just once. The ten top clones hold around 4.3% of the sample.

V is pared back by 9 bases and J by 7 bases, with 15 bases lying between the germline termini. CDR1 ENHRY and CDR2 SYGVKD are derived from the germline V gene. The CDR3 has 13 amino acids, counting the end cysteine and phenylalanine. Only the CDR3 region is kept as DNA, spanning 39 bases read in frame from base 1. General conclusions and limits of the study: TCR clonal expansion was highest in HAM/TSP patients and lowest in MS patients, with MS patients falling below even healthy controls. No identical CDR3 amino acid sequences were shared among expanded clones across subjects, suggesting private TCR-beta repertoires in all groups.

This TCR was sampled from a female donor with HTLV-1-associated myelopathy (HAM/TSP). The sequenced sample was PBMCs. The chain is encoded by TRBV10-3 joined to TRBJ2-2; 5 matching bases give a weak D call of TRBD2. CDR3 loop: CAISRSEDGELFF. The nucleotide sequence is TGTGCCATAAGTCGGTCGGAGGACGGGGAGCTGTTTTTT.